Shown below are 5 T cell receptor beta chains from a single sample sequenced in a study of blood T cells in healthy people across ages. A sample-barcoded 5' primer and a J-beta primer mix were used in a second PCR of roughly 7 to 11 cycles. TCRdb ran MiXCR on the 5' RACE reads and lists one entry per CDR3 protein. The sample lists approximately 1.5 million distinct CDR3 sequences, under 55% occurring once. The specimen sequenced was blood. The receptors come from a woman aged 18 to 35 in good health.

This clonotype was seen more than once but under ten times. The V gene is TRBV4-2, the J gene TRBJ2-1; perhaps TRBD2 as D (6 bases). This CDR3 is built from 17 residues. The V and J ends lost 0 bases and 2 bases respectively, with 14 bases between them. Germline CDR1 is LGHNA and CDR2 is YNFKEQ. Written as DNA, the CDR3 is TGTGCCAGCAGCCAAGACATCTCAACGGGGGCCTACAATGAGCAGTTCTTC. It translates to CASSQDISTGAYNEQFF.

As concerns this clonotype: The junction departs from the called germline gene at one end, perhaps through a read error. The J gene is TRBJ2-3, the V gene TRBV10-3, with D tentatively TRBD1 or TRBD2 (5 bases each). From germline, CDR1 is ENHRY and CDR2 SYGVKD. The CDR3 consists of 16 residues. In DNA, the CDR3 is TGTGCCATCAGTTCCAGAGCAGAGGGGAGCACAAATACGCAGTATTTT. It encodes CAISSRAEGSTNTQYF.

The chain carries TRBV7-2 and TRBJ2-1; TRBD2 aligns across 7 bases. Germline CDR1 and CDR2: SGHTA and FQGNSA. The length of the CDR3 is 14 residues. J lost 8 bases, V lost 1 base, and 5 bases had no gene match. The CDR3 region has the DNA TGTGCCAGCAGCTTAGTGGGCGGGAGTCATGAGCAGTTCTTC. It encodes CASSLVGGSHEQFF. The variable domain in full, with the rest retrieved from reference TRBV7-2 and TRBJ2-1, is GAGVSQSPSNKVTEKGKDVELRCDPISGHTALYWYRQSLGQGLEFLIYFQGNSAPDKSGLPSDRFSAERTGGSVSTLTIQRTQQEDSAVYLCASSLVGGSHEQFFGPGTRLTVL.

This clonotype was seen a handful of times. This chain uses TRBV6-5 with TRBJ2-7, with TRBD2 as a possible D gene (6 bases). The CDR3 has 17 residues. Trimming stripped 4 bases from V and 3 bases from J, with 22 bases between. Per the germline V gene, CDR1 is MNHEY and CDR2 is SVGAGI. The CDR3 DNA reads TGTGCCAGCAGTTCATCTACGGTGGGACTGGGAATCTACGAGCAGTACTTC. This gives the protein CASSSSTVGLGIYEQYF.

This clonotype turned up a few times. This chain joins TRBV7-9 and TRBJ1-2; D is undetermined. Germline CDR1 is SEHNR and CDR2 is FQNEAQ (reference sequence). The CDR3 is 14 residues long. The ends were cut back, 2 bases at V and 8 bases at J, with 15 bases in the middle. The CDR3 DNA sequence: TGTGCCAGCAGCTTAAATTTCGGGTGGTCGGGCTACACCTTC. It yields the protein CASSLNFGWSGYTF.